This TCR beta chain derives from a study of T cell responses to AZD1222 COVID-19 vaccine. Here immunoSEQ multiplex PCR was the method, and the copy in TCRdb shows in-frame clones only, minus some. The data hold roughly 150,000 clones, with about 90% observed a single time. Trimming took 1 base from V and 0 from J; bases not matched to a gene: 6. The CDR3 sequence is 17 residues long. Germline V gene lookup returns CDR1 SGHRS and CDR2 YFSETQ. The sequencing here drew on peripheral blood, taken on day 0 of AZD1222 vaccination. The receptor comes from an adult in good health. The chain recombines TRBV5-1 with TRBJ2-7, with TRBD1 identical over 11 bases. CDR3 region: CASSLPGQGAFSYEQYF. As DNA, the CDR3 is TGCGCCAGCAGCTTGCCCGGACAGGGGGCATTCTCCTACGAGCAGTACTTC. Based on the CDR3 plus reference TRBV5-1 and TRBJ2-7, the full variable domain is KAGVTQTPRYLIKTRGQQVTLSCSPISGHRSVSWYQQTPGQGLQFLFEYFSETQRNKGNFPGRFSGRQFSNSRSEMNVSTLELGDSALYLCASSLPGQGAFSYEQYFGPGTRLTVT.